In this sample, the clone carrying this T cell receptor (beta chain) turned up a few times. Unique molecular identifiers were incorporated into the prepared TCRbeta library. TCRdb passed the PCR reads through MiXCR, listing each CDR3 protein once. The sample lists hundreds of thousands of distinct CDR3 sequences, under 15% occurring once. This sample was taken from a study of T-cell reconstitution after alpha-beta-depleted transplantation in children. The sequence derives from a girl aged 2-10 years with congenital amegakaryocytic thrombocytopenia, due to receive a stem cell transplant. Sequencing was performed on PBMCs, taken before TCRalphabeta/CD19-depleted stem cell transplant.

CDR3 protein: CASSSLTRGNQPQHF. DNA of the CDR3: TGTGCCAGCAGTTCCCTAACGCGGGGCAATCAGCCCCAGCATTTT. This chain uses TRBV28 with TRBJ1-5; D remains unclear. Germline V CDR1 and CDR2: MDHEN, SYDVKM. Trimming shortened V by 4 bases and J by 2 bases, and 12 bases separated the two germline ends. The CDR3 sequence is 15 residues long. The full variable domain, rest sourced from reference TRBV28 and TRBJ1-5, is DVKVTQSSRYLVKRTGEKVFLECVQDMDHENMFWYRQDPGLGLRLIYFSYDVKMKEKGDIPEGYSVSREKKERFSLILESASTNQTSMYLCASSSLTRGNQPQHFGDGTRLSIL.